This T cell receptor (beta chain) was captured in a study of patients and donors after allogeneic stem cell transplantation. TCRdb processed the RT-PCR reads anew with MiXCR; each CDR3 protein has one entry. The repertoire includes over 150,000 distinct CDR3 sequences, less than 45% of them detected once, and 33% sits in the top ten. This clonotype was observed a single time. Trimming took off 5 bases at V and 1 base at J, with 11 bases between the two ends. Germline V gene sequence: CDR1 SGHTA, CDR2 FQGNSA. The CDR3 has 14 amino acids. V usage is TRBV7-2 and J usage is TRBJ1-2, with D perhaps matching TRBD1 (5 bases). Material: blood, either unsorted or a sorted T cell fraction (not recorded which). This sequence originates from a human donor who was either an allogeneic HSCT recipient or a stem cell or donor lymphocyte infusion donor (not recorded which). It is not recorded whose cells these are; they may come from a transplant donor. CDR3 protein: CASSQRGGNYGYTF. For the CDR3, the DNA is TGTGCCAGCAGCCAGAGGGGTGGTAACTATGGCTACACCTTC.